The 28 T cell receptor beta chains below all came from one sample that was sequenced in a study of blood T cell repertoires in COVID-19. Using immunoSEQ multiplex PCR, the repertoire was profiled, and TCRdb retains in-frame clones only, with some absent. Among roughly 71,000 clones, roughly 80% were seen once, and the ten largest hold approximately 18%. The source material was peripheral blood. All receptors come from a woman aged 80 or over with acute or convalescent COVID-19.

This clone showed up just a few times. This chain uses TRBV9 with TRBJ2-2; D gene unclear. This CDR3 is built from 14 residues. With 0 bases removed from V and 4 bases from J, the gap between germline ends came to 7 bases. Germline V gives CDR1 SGDLS, CDR2 YYNGEE. The CDR3 DNA reads as TGTGCCAGCAGCGTAGGCGGTGTCACCGGGGAGCTGTTTTTT. It is translated as CASSVGGVTGELFF. Full variable domain (rest looked up from reference TRBV9 and TRBJ2-2): DSGVTQTPKHLITATGQRVTLRCSPRSGDLSVYWYQQSLDQGLQFLIQYYNGEERAKGNILERFSAQQFPDLHSELNLSSLELGDSALYFCASSVGGVTGELFFGEGSRLTVL.

This clone was counted between two and nine times. The chain recombines TRBV6-5 with TRBJ1-5; D is undetermined. CDR1 is MNHEY, CDR2 SVGAGI, per germline. V lost 8 bases to trimming and J lost 1 base, with 15 bases between them. The CDR3 is made up of 15 amino acids. CDR3 residues: CASLRAATSNQPQHF. CDR3 in DNA: TGTGCCAGCCTGAGGGCAGCCACGAGCAATCAGCCCCAGCATTTT.

The chain carries TRBV5-8 and TRBJ2-5; maybe TRBD1 (5 bases). Trimming pared 3 bases from V and 0 bases from J, leaving 12 bases between. CDR1 SGHTS and CDR2 YDEGEE come from the germline V gene. CDR3 length equals 15 residues. The CDR3 loop is CASSWAGMYQETQYF. The DNA for the CDR3 is TGTGCCAGCAGCTGGGCAGGGATGTACCAAGAGACCCAGTACTTC.

This clone was seen only once. The chain combines TRBV10-3 with TRBJ2-1; D is undetermined. Trimming pared 4 bases from V and 5 bases from J, leaving 9 bases between. This CDR3 spans 13 amino acids. Per germline, CDR1 ENHRY and CDR2 SYGVKD. CDR3 DNA: TGTGCCATCAGTGTTACTACAAACAATGAGCAGTTCTTC. Amino acids: CAISVTTNNEQFF.

In its sample, this clone was seen a few times. The chain links TRBV3-1 (or the pseudogene TRBV3-2) to TRBJ1-5; 9 positions agree with TRBD1. Trimming took 4 bases from V and 2 from J; bases not matched to a gene: 3. This CDR3 region has 15 residues. CDR1 and CDR2 (germline): LGHDT, YNNKEL (reference sequence). CDR3 residues: CASSPRTGGNQPQHF. As DNA, the CDR3 is TGTGCCAGCAGCCCCCGGACAGGGGGCAATCAGCCCCAGCATTTT.

CDR3 sequence: CASSQSGSNQPQHF. In DNA, the CDR3 is TGTGCCAGCAGCCAATCAGGGAGCAATCAGCCCCAGCATTTT. The chain couples TRBV3-1 (or the pseudogene TRBV3-2) to TRBJ1-5, with a tentative D call TRBD1 (5 bases). Germline CDR1 and CDR2: LGHDT and YNNKEL (reference sequence). The CDR3 loop spans 14 amino acids. V was trimmed by 2 bases and J by 1 base, leaving 6 bases between them.

This clone has a count of ten or more. The rearrangement joins TRBV27 to TRBJ1-2; D is perhaps TRBD1 (6 bases). The CDR3 has 14 amino acids. Germline lookup yields CDR1 MNHEY and CDR2 SMNVEV (reference sequence). The V gene lost 6 bases and the J gene lost 2 bases, with 13 bases spanning the gap. This CDR3 is CASSVQGPNYGYTF. The DNA of the CDR3 is TGTGCCAGCAGCGTACAGGGACCGAACTATGGCTACACCTTC.

The V and J genes are TRBV30 and TRBJ1-1; D is perhaps TRBD1 (5 bases). The CDR3 totals 12 residues. The germline V gene has CDR1 GTSNPN and CDR2 SVGIG (reference sequence). Trimming removed 5 bases from V and 2 bases from J, with 9 bases in between. The CDR3 DNA is TGTGCCTGGGAGGACAAAAACACTGAAGCTTTCTTT. It codes for CAWEDKNTEAFF. The full variable domain, completed using reference TRBV30 and TRBJ1-1, is SQTIHQWPATLVQPVGSPLSLECTVEGTSNPNLYWYRQAAGRGLQLLFYSVGIGQISSEVPQNLSASRPQDRQFILSSKKLLLSDSGFYLCAWEDKNTEAFFGQGTRLTVV.

V gene TRBV19 combines with J gene TRBJ2-5, with TRBD2 identical over 14 bases. After removal of 3 bases from V and 5 bases from J, the junction contained 5 bases not matched to a gene. The germline V gene encodes CDR1 LNHDA and CDR2 SQIVND (reference sequence). The CDR3 spans 16 residues. The CDR3 here is CASSMETSGGAETQYF. The CDR3 DNA follows: TGTGCCAGTAGTATGGAGACTAGCGGGGGGGCCGAGACCCAGTACTTC.

The V call is TRBV5-1, the J call TRBJ2-7; the match to TRBD2 covers 8 bases. The CDR3 sequence is 14 residues long. Trimming took 1 base from V and 7 from J; bases not matched to a gene: 7. Germline V gives CDR1 SGHRS, CDR2 YFSETQ. DNA for the CDR3: TGCGCCAGCAGCTTGAACGGGAGGGTAAGGGAGCAGTACTTC. The encoded protein is CASSLNGRVREQYF. Full variable domain (remainder filled in from reference TRBV5-1 and TRBJ2-7): KAGVTQTPRYLIKTRGQQVTLSCSPISGHRSVSWYQQTPGQGLQFLFEYFSETQRNKGNFPGRFSGRQFSNSRSEMNVSTLELGDSALYLCASSLNGRVREQYFGPGTRLTVT.

This chain connects TRBV18 to TRBJ2-7; possibly TRBD2 for D (6 bases). This CDR3 spans 18 amino acids. Trimming took 2 bases from V and 5 from J, leaving 25 bases between them. The germline gives CDR1 KGHSH, CDR2 LQKENI. This chain's CDR3 is CASSPRLTDLTSTHEQYF. The CDR3 DNA reads TGTGCCAGCTCACCAAGGCTGACAGATTTGACTAGTACCCACGAGCAGTACTTC.

This clone was detected only once. This sample includes further DNA sequences coding for the same CDR3. The V gene is TRBV5-1, the J gene TRBJ1-3; TRBD1 might be the D (6 bases). Germline loops: CDR1 SGHRS, CDR2 YFSETQ. V lost 0 bases to trimming and J lost 7 bases, with 11 bases between them. CDR3 length equals 14 residues. CDR3 nucleotides: TGCGCCAGCAGCTTGGACAGGGCCGGCAACACCATATATTTT. Translating it yields CASSLDRAGNTIYF.

CDR3 sequence (DNA): TGTGCCAGCAGTGAAGACAGGGGTCGGATCAATGAGCAGTTCTTC. Translated, it gives CASSEDRGRINEQFF. The V call is TRBV2, the J call TRBJ2-1; 7 bases map to TRBD1. The CDR3 has 15 amino acids. Trimming removed 1 base from V and 6 bases from J; junction bases left unmatched: 6. Germline CDR1 is SNHLY and CDR2 is FYNNEI.

The chain combines TRBV30 with TRBJ1-1; TRBD1 might be the D (6 bases). Trimming took 3 bases from V and 5 from J, leaving 19 bases between them. CDR3 length: 15 residues. The germline CDR1 and CDR2 sequences are GTSNPN and SVGIG (reference sequence). CDR3 sequence reads: CAWSGTLGAGTEAFF. The DNA of the CDR3 is TGTGCCTGGAGCGGTACTTTGGGGGCTGGGACTGAAGCTTTCTTT.

The chain is built from TRBV5-1 and TRBJ1-1; TRBD1 matches 7 bases. This CDR3 contains 14 residues. CDR1 SGHRS and CDR2 YFSETQ come from the germline V gene. Germline trimming cut 3 bases from V and 3 bases from J; bases unmatched to any gene: 5. CDR3 sequence: CASSSIGGHTEAFF. The CDR3 DNA is TGCGCCAGCAGCTCAATAGGGGGCCACACTGAAGCTTTCTTT.

The chain joins TRBV27 to TRBJ1-1, with a tentative D call TRBD1 (6 bases). CDR3 length: 13 residues. V lost 3 bases, J lost 5 bases, and 10 bases lay in between. In germline, CDR1 is MNHEY, CDR2 SMNVEV (reference sequence). The CDR3: CASSFQDRTEAFF. CDR3 nucleotide sequence: TGTGCCAGCAGTTTCCAAGACAGGACTGAAGCTTTCTTT.

The chain employs TRBV23-1 and TRBJ2-1; D remains unclear. TRBV23-1 has ORF status, its function being uncertain. V shed 4 bases and J shed 15 bases, with 4 bases lying between them. The CDR3 runs to 8 residues. Written as DNA, the CDR3 is TGCGCCAGCAGTCCCGGGTTCTTC. Its protein is CASSPGFF.

The V and J genes are TRBV30 and TRBJ1-5, with a possible D match to TRBD1 (6 bases). The CDR3 spans 15 residues. The V end was cut by 0 bases, the J end by 6 bases, with 15 bases between. CDR1 GTSNPN and CDR2 SVGIG come from the germline V gene (reference sequence). CDR3: CAWSVGAGQGQPQHF. CDR3 nucleotides: TGTGCCTGGAGTGTGGGGGCAGGGCAAGGTCAGCCCCAGCATTTT. The complete variable domain, with remaining parts taken from reference TRBV30 and TRBJ1-5, reads SQTIHQWPATLVQPVGSPLSLECTVEGTSNPNLYWYRQAAGRGLQLLFYSVGIGQISSEVPQNLSASRPQDRQFILSSKKLLLSDSGFYLCAWSVGAGQGQPQHFGDGTRLSIL.

The chain uses TRBV2 and TRBJ2-3, with 12 bases matching TRBD2. The CDR3 sequence is 16 residues long. From germline, CDR1 is SNHLY and CDR2 FYNNEI. Germline trimming cut 6 bases from V and 1 base from J; bases unmatched to any gene: 5. The CDR3 DNA follows: TGTGCCAGCAGGGCGACTAGCGGGGGAGGCACAGATACGCAGTATTTT. Residues: CASRATSGGGTDTQYF.

This chain connects TRBV18 to TRBJ2-7; D is possibly TRBD2 (5 bases). The germline V and J ends were trimmed by 6 bases and 7 bases, with 16 bases remaining between them. Germline values: CDR1 KGHSH, CDR2 LQKENI. The CDR3 is made up of 13 amino acids. CDR3 DNA: TGTGCCAGCTCCTCGGCGGGCTTGGGTGAGCAGTACTTC. It specifies CASSSAGLGEQYF.

V usage is TRBV3-1 (or the pseudogene TRBV3-2) and J usage is TRBJ1-1; 9 bases line up with TRBD1. The CDR3 extends over 19 amino acids. Germline CDR1 LGHDT, CDR2 YNNKEL (reference sequence). Losses at the gene ends were 0 bases for V and 4 bases for J; bases not matched to a gene: 15. In nucleotides, the CDR3 is TGTGCCAGCAGCCAAGATTTTAAGGACAGGGGCCCCTGGGGCACTGAAGCTTTCTTT. Its protein is CASSQDFKDRGPWGTEAFF.

V gene TRBV11-3 combines with J gene TRBJ2-5; TRBD2 matches at 11 bases. V gave up 6 bases and J gave up 5 bases; unmatched junction bases: 8. This CDR3 spans 15 amino acids. CDR1 is SGHNT and CDR2 is YENEEA in the germline V gene. CDR3 residues: CASRGGLAARETQYF. CDR3 DNA: TGTGCCAGCAGGGGGGGACTAGCGGCTCGGGAGACCCAGTACTTC.

This chain uses TRBV19 with TRBJ1-1; D is ambiguous. The germline CDR1 and CDR2 sequences are LNHDA and SQIVND (reference sequence). Deletions cut 0 bases from V and 7 bases from J, with 9 bases between. The CDR3 covers 13 residues. CDR3 region: CASSIELTGEAFF. The CDR3 bases are TGTGCCAGTAGTATAGAATTAACCGGTGAAGCTTTCTTT.

As regards this clone: One end of the junction varies from germline; a read error may be responsible. This chain links TRBV7-7 with TRBJ2-5, with 11 bases lining up with TRBD1. The CDR3 is 15 residues long. CDR1 is SSHAT, CDR2 FNYEAQ, per germline (reference sequence). Here the CDR3 DNA reads TGTGCTAGCAGCCGGACAGGGGGCACCCAAGAGACCCAGTACTTC. Its protein product is CASSRTGGTQETQYF.

The chain combines TRBV9 with TRBJ1-6; TRBD1 might be the D (5 bases). V lost 0 bases and J 7 bases, leaving 8 bases between the germline ends. Germline V gene data show CDR1 as SGDLS and CDR2 as YYNGEE. The CDR3 length is 14 residues. This CDR3 reads CASSVADINSPLHF. Here the CDR3 DNA reads TGTGCCAGCAGCGTAGCGGACATAAATTCACCCCTCCACTTT. The variable domain in full, completed from reference TRBV9 and TRBJ1-6, reads DSGVTQTPKHLITATGQRVTLRCSPRSGDLSVYWYQQSLDQGLQFLIQYYNGEERAKGNILERFSAQQFPDLHSELNLSSLELGDSALYFCASSVADINSPLHFGNGTRLTVT.

The chain recombines TRBV6-1 with TRBJ1-3; the D gene is possibly TRBD1 (6 bases). V dropped 1 base and J dropped 0 bases, with 10 bases sitting between them. Germline V gives CDR1 MNHNS, CDR2 SASEGT. The CDR3 spans 16 residues. CDR3 nucleotide sequence: TGTGCCAGCAGTGAAGGGGGCAGGGGCTCTGGAAACACCATATATTTT. Translation gives CASSEGGRGSGNTIYF.

This sequence joins TRBV9 and TRBJ1-1, with D possibly TRBD1 on 5 matching bases. V dropped 4 bases and J dropped 4 bases, with 17 bases sitting between them. The germline gives CDR1 SGDLS, CDR2 YYNGEE. CDR3 length: 15 amino acids. The CDR3 DNA is TGTGCCAGCAGCCCTGGGGGAGGGGACTTCACTGAAGCTTTCTTT. Encoded protein: CASSPGGGDFTEAFF.

The chain employs TRBV14 and TRBJ1-1; D gene uncertain. The CDR3 spans 13 residues. Germline assignment: CDR1 SGHDN and CDR2 FVKESK. V gave up 5 bases and J gave up 2 bases, with 9 bases separating them. In DNA, the CDR3 is TGTGCCAGCAGCGGTCAGTTCAACACTGAAGCTTTCTTT. Amino acids: CASSGQFNTEAFF.